The present T cell receptor (beta chain) was sequenced within a study of T cells in Graves' hyperthyroidism and ophthalmopathy. Study conclusions and caveats: Clonotypes that were expanded in thyroid above 0.001 mostly appeared in blood too.

Patients aged 18 to 65 had newly diagnosed hyperthyroidism that had lasted under 2 months. As to this clonotype: Its antigen is unknown.

Amplified TCR beta CDR3 regions came from RNA transcripts. The study used the HTBI primer set for a first-round RT-PCR of the TCR CDR3. TCRdb fed the multiplex PCR reads into MiXCR, producing one record per CDR3 protein. The sample lists around 110,000 distinct CDR3 sequences; roughly 15% were seen once. This CDR3 is 16 amino acids long. Trimming took 1 base from V and 0 from J; bases not matched to a gene: 8. Germline-derived CDR1 and CDR2 are SQVTM and ANQGSEA. The chain combines TRBV29-1 with TRBJ2-7, with 8 bases identical to TRBD2. The sample consisted of blood. This receptor was identified in a woman aged 45-65 years with Graves' hyperthyroidism. The CDR3 bases are TGCAGCGTTGAAGGGGCCCCCGGGACTAGCTCCTACGAGCAGTACTTC. Its protein product is CSVEGAPGTSSYEQYF.